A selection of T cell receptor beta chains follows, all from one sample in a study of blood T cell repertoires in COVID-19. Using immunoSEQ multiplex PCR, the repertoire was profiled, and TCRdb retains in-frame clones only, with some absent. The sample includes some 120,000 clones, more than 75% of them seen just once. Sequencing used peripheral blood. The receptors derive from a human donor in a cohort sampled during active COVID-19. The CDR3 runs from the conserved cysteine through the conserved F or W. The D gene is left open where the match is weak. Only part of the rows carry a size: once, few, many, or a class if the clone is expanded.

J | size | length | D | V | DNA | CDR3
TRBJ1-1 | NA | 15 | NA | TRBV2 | TGTGCCAGCATCCGGGGGGCGTTCGGGAACACTGAAGCTTTCTTT | CASIRGAFGNTEAFF
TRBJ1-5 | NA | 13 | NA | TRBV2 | TGTGCCAGCCTCCCCGAGCAGGGGCAGCCCCAGCATTTT | CASLPEQGQPQHF
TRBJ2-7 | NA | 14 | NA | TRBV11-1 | TGTGCCAGTACTACGTCTCCAGGGCAGCCAAAGCAGTACTTC | CASTTSPGQPKQYF
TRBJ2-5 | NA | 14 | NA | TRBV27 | TGTGCCAGCAGTTTATCGTGGACATCCAAGAGCGCGTACTTC | CASSLSWTSKSAYF
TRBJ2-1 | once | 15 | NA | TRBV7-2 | TGTGCCAGCAGCTTTAGCGGAACCACCTACAATGAGCAGTTCTTC | CASSFSGTTYNEQFF
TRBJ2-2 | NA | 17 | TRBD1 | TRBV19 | TGTGCCAGTAGTATGGGGCAGGGGGCCTCGGGCACCGGGGAGCTGTTTTTT | CASSMGQGASGTGELFF
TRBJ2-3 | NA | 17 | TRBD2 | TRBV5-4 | TGTGCCAGCAGCTACAACAGCGGGAGGGCCTCCACAGATACGCAGTATTTT | CASSYNSGRASTDTQYF
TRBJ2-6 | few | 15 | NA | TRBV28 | TGTGCCAGCAGTTTTGCGGGGTCCGGGGCCAACGTCCTGACTTTC | CASSFAGSGANVLTF
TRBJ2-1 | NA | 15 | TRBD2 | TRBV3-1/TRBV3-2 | TGTGCCAGCAGCCAAGGACTAGCGGAAGGGGGTGAGCAGTTCTTC | CASSQGLAEGGEQFF
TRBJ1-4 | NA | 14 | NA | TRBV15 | TGTGCCACCAGCAGAGCGCAGGGGATTGAAAAACTGTTTTTT | CATSRAQGIEKLFF
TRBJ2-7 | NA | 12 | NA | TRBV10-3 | TGTGCCGTCGGCGGCGACCCCTACGAGCAGTACTTC | CAVGGDPYEQYF
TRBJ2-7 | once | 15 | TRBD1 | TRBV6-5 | TGTGCCAGCAGTCAGGGACAGGGGCTTGCCTACGAGCAGTACTTC | CASSQGQGLAYEQYF
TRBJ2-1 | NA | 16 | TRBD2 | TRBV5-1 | TGCGCCAGCAGCTTGGAAGCGGGAGGGCCCTACAATGAGCAGTTCTTC | CASSLEAGGPYNEQFF
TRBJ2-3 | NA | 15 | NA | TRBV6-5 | TGTGCCAGCAAGGACTCTCCCTTAAGCACAGATACGCAGTATTTT | CASKDSPLSTDTQYF
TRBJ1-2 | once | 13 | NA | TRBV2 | TGTGCCAGCAGTACACTACCTCGAAAGGGCTACACCTTC | CASSTLPRKGYTF
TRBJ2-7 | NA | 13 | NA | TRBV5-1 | TGCGCCAGCAGCTTCGGTATTTCTTACGAGCAGTACTTC | CASSFGISYEQYF
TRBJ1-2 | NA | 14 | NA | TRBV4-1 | TGCGCCAGCAGCCAAGAGACCAATATCGGGGGCTACACCTTC | CASSQETNIGGYTF
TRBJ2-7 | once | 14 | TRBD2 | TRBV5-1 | TGCGCCAGCAGGAGAGCGGGGAGCTCCTACGAGCAGTACTTC | CASRRAGSSYEQYF
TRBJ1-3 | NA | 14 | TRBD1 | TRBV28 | TGTGCCAGCAGTTCACAGGGGGATGGAAACACCATATATTTT | CASSSQGDGNTIYF
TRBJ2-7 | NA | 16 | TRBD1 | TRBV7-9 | TGTGCCAGCACCGGTGCAACAGGGGGCTTCTTACACGAGCAGTACTTC | CASTGATGGFLHEQYF
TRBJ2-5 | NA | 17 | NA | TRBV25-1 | TGTGCCAGCAGTGGCCCCGACCCAGACTACGTACAAGAGACCCAGTACTTC | CASSGPDPDYVQETQYF
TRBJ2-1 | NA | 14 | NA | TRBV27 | TGTGCCAGCAGTATGTTTAGGACAAACAATGAGCAGTTCTTC | CASSMFRTNNEQFF
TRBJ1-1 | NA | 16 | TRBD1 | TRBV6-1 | TGTGCCAGCATTGAAGACAGGGGGCGTTGGAACACTGAAGCTTTCTTT | CASIEDRGRWNTEAFF
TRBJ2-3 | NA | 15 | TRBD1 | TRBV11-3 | TGTGCCAGCAGCGACCGCCGGGACAGAACAGATACGCAGTATTTT | CASSDRRDRTDTQYF
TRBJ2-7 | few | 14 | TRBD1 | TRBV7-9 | TGTGCCAGCAGCTTCGGGGACAGGGACTACGGGCAGTACTTC | CASSFGDRDYGQYF
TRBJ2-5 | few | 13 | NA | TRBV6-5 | TGTGCCAGCGGGTTTAGCGATCAAGAGACCCAGTACTTC | CASGFSDQETQYF
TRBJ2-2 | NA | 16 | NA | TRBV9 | TGTGCCAGCAGCCTGTCGGGGTCCCCGGGGGCCGGGGAGCTGTTTTTT | CASSLSGSPGAGELFF
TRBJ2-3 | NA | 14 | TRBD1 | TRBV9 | TGTGCCAGCAGCGGGACAGGTTTCGCAGATACGCAGTATTTT | CASSGTGFADTQYF
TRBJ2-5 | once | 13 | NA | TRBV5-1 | TGCGCCAGCGGCCGACAGGCCCAAGAGACCCAGTACTTC | CASGRQAQETQYF
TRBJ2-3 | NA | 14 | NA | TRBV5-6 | TGTGCCAGCAGCATCACCGGGAGTACAGATACGCAGTATTTT | CASSITGSTDTQYF
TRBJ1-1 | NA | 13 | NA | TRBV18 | TGTGCCAGCTCACGGGAGACGAACACTGAAGCTTTCTTT | CASSRETNTEAFF
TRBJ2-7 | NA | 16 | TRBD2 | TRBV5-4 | TGTGCCAGCAGCGGCCTAGCGGGAGGGAGCTCCTACGAGCAGTACTTC | CASSGLAGGSSYEQYF
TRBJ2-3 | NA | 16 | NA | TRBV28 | TGTGCCAGCAGTCCCTTGGGGGGTACTAGCACAGATACGCAGTATTTT | CASSPLGGTSTDTQYF
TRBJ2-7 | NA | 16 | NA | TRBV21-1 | TGTGCCAGCAGCAAAGTTGTGCCTCCCCCTAAGTACGAGCAGTACTTC | CASSKVVPPPKYEQYF
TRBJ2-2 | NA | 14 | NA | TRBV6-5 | TGTGCCAGCAGTTACGGCAGAAACACCGGGGAGCTGTTTTTT | CASSYGRNTGELFF
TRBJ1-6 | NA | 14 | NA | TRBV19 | TGTGCCAGTAGTATTTCGGGGATATGGTCACCCCTCCACTTT | CASSISGIWSPLHF